What follows are 21 T cell receptor beta chains derived from one specimen sequenced in a study of cytomegalovirus exposure and HLA in healthy donors. Primers: 60 Vbeta forward and 13 Jbeta reverse. Profiled with immunoSEQ multiplex PCR; TCRdb holds only in-frame clones, not every one. The sample lists about 170,000 clones, approximately 84% occurring once. Sequences were obtained from PBMCs. The origin of the receptors is a girl between 10 and 17 years old in good health and CMV-seropositive.

J is TRBJ2-2 and V is TRBV28; no reliable D call. This CDR3 is 13 amino acids long. V lost 4 bases and J lost 1, with 4 bases in between. CDR1 is MDHEN, CDR2 SYDVKM, per germline. The CDR3 region has the DNA TGTGCCAGCAGTTCCGGGAACACCGGGGAGCTGTTTTTT. Its translation is CASSSGNTGELFF. The entire variable domain, with the rest obtained from reference TRBV28 and TRBJ2-2, is as follows: DVKVTQSSRYLVKRTGEKVFLECVQDMDHENMFWYRQDPGLGLRLIYFSYDVKMKEKGDIPEGYSVSREKKERFSLILESASTNQTSMYLCASSSGNTGELFFGEGSRLTVL.

The chain has TRBV2 and TRBJ1-3, with TRBD1 as a possible D gene (5 bases). Germline-derived CDR1 and CDR2 are SNHLY and FYNNEI. The ends were cut back, 10 bases at V and 3 bases at J, with 16 bases in the middle. The length of the CDR3 is 14 residues. Here the CDR3 DNA reads TGTGCCACTGACAGACGATCCCTTGGAAACACCATATATTTT. As protein: CATDRRSLGNTIYF.

This chain uses TRBV7-6 with TRBJ2-5; 8 nucleotides line up with TRBD1. The CDR3 consists of 17 residues. In germline, CDR1 is SGHVS, CDR2 FNYEAQ. The ends lost 2 bases at V and 0 bases at J; junction bases unmatched: 8. CDR3 nucleotides: TGTGCCAGCAGCTTAAGAATGACAGGGGCTAACCAAGAGACCCAGTACTTC. Amino acids: CASSLRMTGANQETQYF.

The chain employs TRBV6-5 and TRBJ1-1, with D perhaps TRBD1 (6 bases). This CDR3 has 14 residues. V dropped 3 bases and J dropped 1 base, with 9 bases sitting between them. Per germline, CDR1 MNHEY and CDR2 SVGAGI. CDR3 amino acids: CASSYARGNTEAFF. The DNA for the CDR3 is TGTGCCAGCAGTTATGCCAGGGGGAACACTGAAGCTTTCTTT.

The chain recombines TRBV9 with TRBJ2-2, with 9 positions matching TRBD2. Germline V gene data show CDR1 as SGDLS and CDR2 as YYNGEE. V trimming: 0 bases; J trimming: 0 bases; junction bases outside the gene matches: 6. The CDR3 is 18 residues long. CDR3 nucleotide sequence: TGTGCCAGCAGCGTAGTTCGCGGGGGGGTAGCGAACACCGGGGAGCTGTTTTTT. Translation: CASSVVRGGVANTGELFF.

This sequence joins TRBV5-6 and TRBJ1-5, with TRBD1 matching 7 bases. The CDR3 runs to 16 residues. Per germline, CDR1 SGHDT and CDR2 YYEEEE. J gave up 0 bases and V 4 bases, and 7 bases lay outside the gene matches. CDR3 DNA: TGTGCCAGCAGCATATCACAGGGGTCTAGCAATCAGCCCCAGCATTTT. This sequence encodes CASSISQGSSNQPQHF.

The rearrangement links TRBV9 to TRBJ1-1; 7 bases are a match to TRBD1. This CDR3 comprises 16 residues. With V trimmed by 4 bases and J by 4 bases, 13 bases remained unmatched. Per the germline V gene, CDR1 is SGDLS and CDR2 is YYNGEE. CDR3 residues: CASSHGQAPLGTEAFF. Here the CDR3 DNA reads TGTGCCAGCAGCCACGGACAGGCACCCTTGGGCACTGAAGCTTTCTTT.

CDR3 in DNA: TGTGCCAGCAGCGAGGGGGGAGGGGGCACTGAAGCTTTCTTT. Amino acids: CASSEGGGGTEAFF. The V and J genes are TRBV9 and TRBJ1-1; tentative D call: TRBD1 (6 bases). Germline V gene sequence: CDR1 SGDLS, CDR2 YYNGEE. Trimming cost V 3 bases and J 4 bases, with 13 bases left between them. This CDR3 region has 14 residues.

CDR3 loop: CASSARDRDTEAFF. CDR3 coding DNA: TGTGCCAGCAGTGCCCGGGACAGGGACACTGAAGCTTTCTTT. This rearrangement joins TRBV6-4 to TRBJ1-1; 9 positions match TRBD1. The CDR3 runs 14 residues. Germline CDR1 and CDR2: MRHNA and SNTAGT. J gave up 3 bases and V 4 bases, and 3 bases lay outside the gene matches.

J is TRBJ2-3 and V is TRBV5-5; TRBD2 matches 10 bases. The V gene end was trimmed by 2 bases and the J gene end by 0 bases; junction bases not matched to a gene: 3. The germline gives CDR1 SGHKS, CDR2 YYEKEE (reference sequence). The CDR3 sequence is 16 residues long. The CDR3 region is CASSLLAGPSTDTQYF. The CDR3 DNA sequence: TGTGCCAGCAGCTTACTAGCGGGACCTAGCACAGATACGCAGTATTTT.

The CDR3 region has the DNA TGTGCCAGCAGTAGACCCGGGACAGGGGGCGCAGGTTCACCCCTCCACTTT. It specifies CASSRPGTGGAGSPLHF. This sequence joins TRBV27 and TRBJ1-6, with TRBD1 matching over 12 bases. Germline CDR1 and CDR2: MNHEY and SMNVEV (reference sequence). Trimming at V came to 5 bases and at J to 9 bases, leaving 11 bases not matched to a gene. This CDR3 has 17 residues.

The V gene is TRBV10-1, the J gene TRBJ2-5; D remains ambiguous. The CDR3 is made up of 13 amino acids. V shed 3 bases and J shed 5 bases, with 10 bases lying between them. The germline V gene has CDR1 WNHNN and CDR2 SYGVQD (reference sequence). CDR3 in amino acids: CASSDPGTETQYF. The CDR3 coding sequence is TGCGCCAGCAGTGACCCAGGAACGGAGACCCAGTACTTC.

The chain is built from TRBV6-5 and TRBJ1-1; D unclear. CDR3 length: 15 amino acids. V lost 5 bases and J 0 bases, leaving 13 bases between the germline ends. Germline V gives CDR1 MNHEY, CDR2 SVGAGI. CDR3 nucleotides: TGTGCCAGCAGTGTCACAGCACCCCTGAACACTGAAGCTTTCTTT. Translation gives CASSVTAPLNTEAFF.

The J gene is TRBJ1-6, the V gene TRBV7-8; 7 bases are shared with TRBD1. The V gene end was trimmed by 4 bases and the J gene end by 7 bases; junction bases not matched to a gene: 4. CDR1 is SGHVS and CDR2 is FQNEAQ in the germline V gene. The CDR3 length is 14 residues. The CDR3 DNA reads as TGTGCCAGCAGCTGGGGACAGCCAAATTCACCCCTCCACTTT. It is translated as CASSWGQPNSPLHF.

The table lists this clone with a count of one. V is TRBV6-5 and J is TRBJ1-1; 7 nucleotides line up with TRBD1. Germline-derived CDR1 and CDR2 are MNHEY and SVGAGI. This CDR3 has 14 residues. V dropped 6 bases and J dropped 10; count of bases not matched to a gene: 14. The DNA of the CDR3 is TGTGCCAGCAGCCGACGACAGGGTAGCGCAGGAGCTTTCTTT. Its translation is CASSRRQGSAGAFF.

The V gene is TRBV11-2, the J gene TRBJ2-5; the match to TRBD2 covers 10 bases. The CDR3 is 16 amino acids. Germline values: CDR1 SGHAT, CDR2 FQNNGV. V lost 5 bases to trimming and J lost 1 base; unmatched junction nucleotides: 7. In DNA form, the CDR3 reads TGTGCCAGCAGCCTCAACAGCGGGGGGGCCCAAGAGACCCAGTACTTC. It encodes CASSLNSGGAQETQYF.

The chain carries TRBV6-1 and TRBJ2-3, with a weak D call TRBD2 (7 bases). The CDR3 loop spans 12 amino acids. The V and J ends lost 6 bases and 5 bases respectively, with 9 bases between them. Per germline, CDR1 MNHNS and CDR2 SASEGT. This chain's CDR3 is CASSGGQDTQYF. CDR3 sequence (DNA): TGTGCCAGCAGCGGGGGGCAAGATACGCAGTATTTT.

On this clone itself: One junction end disagrees with the germline gene, perhaps due to a read error. The rearrangement joins TRBV5-1 to TRBJ2-7; TRBD2 matches at 8 bases. Germline CDR1 is SGHRS and CDR2 is YFSETQ. This CDR3 has 14 residues. CDR3 loop: CASRLVGGASEQYF. CDR3 sequence (DNA): TGCGCCAGCAGATTGGTCGGGGGGGCTTCCGAGCAGTACTTC.

The rearrangement links TRBV21-1 to TRBJ1-1; the table's D gene call, TRBD1, was not cross checked with the DNA. TRBV21-1 is described as a pseudogene. The CDR3 is 16 residues long. The CDR3: CASSKDRTGDVSEAFF. The CDR3, as DNA: TGTGCCAGCAGCAAAGACAGGACAGGGGATGTATCTGAAGCTTTCTTT.

V usage is TRBV5-1 and J usage is TRBJ2-3; possibly TRBD1 for D (6 bases). The CDR3 runs to 13 residues. V lost 10 bases to trimming and J lost 3 bases, with 15 bases between them. Germline CDR1 is SGHRS and CDR2 is YFSETQ. CDR3 nucleotide sequence: TGCGCCTGTCAGGGGTTTGGGACAGATACGCAGTATTTT. This sequence encodes CACQGFGTDTQYF. Filled out from reference TRBV5-1 and TRBJ2-3, the complete variable domain reads KAGVTQTPRYLIKTRGQQVTLSCSPISGHRSVSWYQQTPGQGLQFLFEYFSETQRNKGNFPGRFSGRQFSNSRSEMNVSTLELGDSALYLCACQGFGTDTQYFGPGTRLTVL.

This chain joins TRBV19 and TRBJ2-2; TRBD1 is a possible D gene (5 bases). The CDR3 is made up of 14 amino acids. Germline values: CDR1 LNHDA, CDR2 SQIVND (reference sequence). V gave up 0 bases and J gave up 6 bases, with 8 bases separating them. DNA for the CDR3: TGTGCCAGTAGTATAGAAGGGGTCGCCGGGGAGCTGTTTTTT. This gives the protein CASSIEGVAGELFF.